The rows below give T cell receptor beta chains drawn from one sample of a study of PD-L1 blockade in urothelial cancer. Method: immunoSEQ multiplex PCR; TCRdb's copy keeps in-frame clones and lacks some. The table lists fewer than 95,000 clones, roughly 84% of them singletons, with approximately 2% in the top ten. The sequences come from PBMCs, collected around atezolizumab (anti-PD-L1) treatment. These receptors came from a man aged 55 to 70 with urothelial cancer. Each CDR3 is given with its conserved first and last residue. D genes are given only for firm matches. Size values are once, few and many counts, or a class for expanded clones, and some rows have none.

size	D	V	J	CDR3	DNA
.	.	TRBV20-1	TRBJ2-7	CSASISYEQYF	TGCAGTGCTTCCATCTCCTACGAGCAGTACTTC
.	.	TRBV6-5	TRBJ1-1	CASSYTATENTEAFF	TGTGCCAGCAGTTACACCGCGACAGAGAACACTGAAGCTTTCTTT
once	TRBD1	TRBV28	TRBJ2-3	CASSNLFGDRRTDTQYF	TGTGCCAGCAGCAATCTTTTTGGGGACAGACGCACAGATACGCAGTATTTT
.	TRBD1	TRBV4-3	TRBJ2-7	CASSQQYPGQAYEQYF	TGCGCCAGCAGCCAGCAATACCCGGGACAGGCCTACGAGCAGTACTTC
.	TRBD2	TRBV19	TRBJ2-3	CASSGLAGVTDTQYF	TGTGCCAGTAGTGGACTAGCGGGAGTGACAGATACGCAGTATTTT
.	TRBD2	TRBV6-1	TRBJ2-2	CASSGVAGAITGELFF	TGTGCCAGCAGTGGCGTAGCGGGGGCGATCACCGGGGAGCTGTTTTTT
.	.	TRBV4-1	TRBJ2-2	CASSQDSLRGRTGELFF	TGCGCCAGCAGCCAAGATTCCCTCAGGGGTCGAACCGGGGAGCTGTTTTTT
.	.	TRBV5-1	TRBJ2-3	CASSFDRLTGTQYF	TGCGCCAGCAGCTTTGACAGGTTGACCGGTACGCAGTATTTT
.	TRBD1	TRBV27	TRBJ1-4	CASSPSPGTGDEKLFF	TGTGCCAGCAGTCCATCCCCCGGGACAGGGGATGAAAAACTGTTTTTT
.	.	TRBV10-3	TRBJ2-7	CAISESGSGSYEQYF	TGTGCCATCAGTGAGTCCGGCTCGGGATCCTACGAGCAGTACTTC
.	TRBD2	TRBV4-3	TRBJ2-3	CASSHYGEAGDTQYF	TGCGCCAGCAGCCACTATGGAGAAGCGGGGGATACGCAGTATTTT
.	.	TRBV6-5	TRBJ2-3	CASSYKLTQYF	TGTGCCAGCAGTTATAAACTAACGCAGTATTTT
.	.	TRBV23-1	TRBJ1-2	CASSQSTTGWRNYGYTF	TGCGCCAGCAGTCAATCAACTACCGGGTGGAGGAACTATGGCTACACCTTC